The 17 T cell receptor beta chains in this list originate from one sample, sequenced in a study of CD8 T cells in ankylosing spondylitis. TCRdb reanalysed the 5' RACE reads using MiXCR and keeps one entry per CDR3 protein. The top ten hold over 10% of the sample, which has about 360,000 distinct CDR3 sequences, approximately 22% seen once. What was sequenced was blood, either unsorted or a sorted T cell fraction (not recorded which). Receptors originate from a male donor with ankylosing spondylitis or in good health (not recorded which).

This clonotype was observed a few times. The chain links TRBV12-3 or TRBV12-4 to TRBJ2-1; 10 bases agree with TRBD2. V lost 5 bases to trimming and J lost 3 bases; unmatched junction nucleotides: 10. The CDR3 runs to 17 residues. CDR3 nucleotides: TGTGCCAGCAGTCCCGGCGAGGGACTAGCGTTCTACAATGAGCAGTTCTTC. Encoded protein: CASSPGEGLAFYNEQFF.

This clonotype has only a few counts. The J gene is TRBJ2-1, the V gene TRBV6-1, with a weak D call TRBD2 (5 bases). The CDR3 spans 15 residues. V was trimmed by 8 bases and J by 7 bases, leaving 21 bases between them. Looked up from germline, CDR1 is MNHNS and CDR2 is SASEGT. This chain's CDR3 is CASRKRASYQNEQFF. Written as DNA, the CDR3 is TGTGCCAGCCGTAAGAGGGCGAGTTACCAGAATGAGCAGTTCTTC.

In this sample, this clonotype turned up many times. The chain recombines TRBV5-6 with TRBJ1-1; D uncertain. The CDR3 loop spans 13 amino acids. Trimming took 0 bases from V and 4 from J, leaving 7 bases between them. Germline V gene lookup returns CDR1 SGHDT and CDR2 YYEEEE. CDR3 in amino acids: CASSLGVGTEAFF. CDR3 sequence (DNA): TGTGCCAGCAGCTTGGGGGTGGGCACTGAAGCTTTCTTT. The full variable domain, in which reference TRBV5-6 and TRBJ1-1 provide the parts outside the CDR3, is DAGVTQSPTHLIKTRGQQVTLRCSPKSGHDTVSWYQQALGQGPQFIFQYYEEEERQRGNFPDRFSGHQFPNYSSELNVNALLLGDSALYLCASSLGVGTEAFFGQGTRLTVV.

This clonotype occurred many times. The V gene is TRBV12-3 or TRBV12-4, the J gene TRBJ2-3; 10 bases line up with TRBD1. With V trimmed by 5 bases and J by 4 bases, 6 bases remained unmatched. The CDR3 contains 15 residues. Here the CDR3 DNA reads TGTGCCAGCAGTCCCGGGACAGGGGCAGCAGATACGCAGTATTTT. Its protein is CASSPGTGAADTQYF.

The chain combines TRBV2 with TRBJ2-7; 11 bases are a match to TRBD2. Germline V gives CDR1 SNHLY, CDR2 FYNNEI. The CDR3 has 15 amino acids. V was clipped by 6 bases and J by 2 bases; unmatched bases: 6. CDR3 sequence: CASRITSGGPYEQYF. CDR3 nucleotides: TGTGCCAGCAGAATAACTAGCGGGGGCCCCTACGAGCAGTACTTC.

CDR3 nucleotide sequence: TGCGGGGGGGGGACAGGGACTTACGAGCAGTACTTC. Protein product: CGGGTGTYEQYF. The chain couples TRBV20-1 to TRBJ2-7; TRBD1 agrees at 9 bases. Germline-derived CDR1 and CDR2 are DFQATT and SNEGSKA (reference sequence). The length of the CDR3 is 12 residues.

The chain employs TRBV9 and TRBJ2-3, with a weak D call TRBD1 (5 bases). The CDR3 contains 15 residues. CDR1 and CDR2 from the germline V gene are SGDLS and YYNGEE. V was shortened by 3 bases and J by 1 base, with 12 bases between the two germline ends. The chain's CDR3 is CASSDLLGGTDTQYF. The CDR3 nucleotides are TGTGCCAGCAGCGATCTCCTAGGGGGCACAGATACGCAGTATTTT.

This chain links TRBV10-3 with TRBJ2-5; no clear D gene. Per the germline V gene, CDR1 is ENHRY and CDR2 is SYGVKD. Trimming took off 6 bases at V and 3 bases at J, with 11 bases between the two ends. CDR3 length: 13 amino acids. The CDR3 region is CAISSDNKETQYF. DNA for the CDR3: TGTGCCATCAGCTCCGACAATAAAGAGACCCAGTACTTC.

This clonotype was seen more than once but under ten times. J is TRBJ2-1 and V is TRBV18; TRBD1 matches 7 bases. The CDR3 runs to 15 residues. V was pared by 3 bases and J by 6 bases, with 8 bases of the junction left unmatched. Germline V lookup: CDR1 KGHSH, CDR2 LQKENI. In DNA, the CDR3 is TGTGCCAGCTCACCGCAGACAGGGATCCTCAATGAGCAGTTCTTC. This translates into CASSPQTGILNEQFF.

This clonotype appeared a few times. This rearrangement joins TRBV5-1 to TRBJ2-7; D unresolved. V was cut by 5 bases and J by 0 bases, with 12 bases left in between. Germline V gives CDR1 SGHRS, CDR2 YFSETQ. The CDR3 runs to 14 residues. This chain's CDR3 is CASSAAFLSYEQYF. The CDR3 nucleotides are TGCGCCAGCAGTGCTGCGTTTCTCTCCTACGAGCAGTACTTC.

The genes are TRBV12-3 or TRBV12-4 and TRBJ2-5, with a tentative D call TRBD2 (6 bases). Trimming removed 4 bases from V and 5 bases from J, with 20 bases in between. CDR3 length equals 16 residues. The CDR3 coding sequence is TGTGCCAGCAGTTCTCCCCTCGGGGGTGAGAGGGAGACCCAGTACTTC. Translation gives CASSSPLGGERETQYF.

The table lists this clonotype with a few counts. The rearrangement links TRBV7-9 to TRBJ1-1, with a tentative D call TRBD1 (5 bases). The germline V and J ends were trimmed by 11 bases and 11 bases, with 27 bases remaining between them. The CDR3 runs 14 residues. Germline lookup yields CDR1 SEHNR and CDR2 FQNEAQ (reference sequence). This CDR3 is CAYTWGGDSSVAFF. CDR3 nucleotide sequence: TGTGCCTATACTTGGGGGGGGGACTCCTCTGTGGCTTTCTTT.

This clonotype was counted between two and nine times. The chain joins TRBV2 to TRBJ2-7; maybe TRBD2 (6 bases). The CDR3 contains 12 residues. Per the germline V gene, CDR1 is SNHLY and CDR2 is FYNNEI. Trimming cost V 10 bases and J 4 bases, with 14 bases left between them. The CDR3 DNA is TGTGCCACATGGGACTTGGCATACGAGCAGTACTTC. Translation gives CATWDLAYEQYF.

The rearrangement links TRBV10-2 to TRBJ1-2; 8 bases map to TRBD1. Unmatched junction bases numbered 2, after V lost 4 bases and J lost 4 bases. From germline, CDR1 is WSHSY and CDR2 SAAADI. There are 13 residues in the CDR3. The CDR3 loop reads CASSATGVYGYTF. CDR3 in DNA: TGCGCCAGCAGTGCGACAGGGGTCTATGGCTACACCTTC.

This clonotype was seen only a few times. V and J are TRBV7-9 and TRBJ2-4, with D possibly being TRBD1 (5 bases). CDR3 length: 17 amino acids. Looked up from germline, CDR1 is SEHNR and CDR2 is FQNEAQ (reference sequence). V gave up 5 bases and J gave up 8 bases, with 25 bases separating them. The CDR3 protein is CASSNPLLGAKGDIQYF. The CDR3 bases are TGTGCCAGCAGCAACCCCCTTCTTGGGGCGAAGGGTGACATTCAGTACTTC.

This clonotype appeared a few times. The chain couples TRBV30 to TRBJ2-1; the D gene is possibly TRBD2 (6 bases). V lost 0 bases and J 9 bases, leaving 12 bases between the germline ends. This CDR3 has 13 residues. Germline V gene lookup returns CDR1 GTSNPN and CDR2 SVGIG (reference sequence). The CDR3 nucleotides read TGTGCCTGGAGTGTTGTCCCCGGGGGTGAGCAGTTCTTC. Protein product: CAWSVVPGGEQFF. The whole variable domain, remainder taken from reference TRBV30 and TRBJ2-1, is SQTIHQWPATLVQPVGSPLSLECTVEGTSNPNLYWYRQAAGRGLQLLFYSVGIGQISSEVPQNLSASRPQDRQFILSSKKLLLSDSGFYLCAWSVVPGGEQFFGPGTRLTVL.

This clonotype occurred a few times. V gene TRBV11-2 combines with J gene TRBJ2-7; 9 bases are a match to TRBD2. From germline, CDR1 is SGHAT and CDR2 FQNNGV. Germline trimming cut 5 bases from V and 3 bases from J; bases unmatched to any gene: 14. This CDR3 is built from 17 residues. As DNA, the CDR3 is TGTGCCAGCAGCCCGCGGGGGGGGGGCACAACCCTCTACGAGCAGTACTTC. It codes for CASSPRGGGTTLYEQYF.